Included here is one T cell receptor (beta chain) sequence, with context. Its specificity is not known. The missing conserved phenylalanine or tryptophan at the end of this CDR3 makes a read error likely. It was unsorted whole blood that yielded blood RNA, and germline DNA was also extracted. There were only treatment-naive patients, all with chronic HBV infection. Germline-derived CDR1 and CDR2 are SGHNT and YYREEE (reference sequence). The CDR3 loop spans 13 amino acids. Constant-region priming of approximately 500 ng total RNA yielded TCR beta cDNA. Slightly modified ARM-PCR, run as three nested multiplex PCR rounds, produced the TCR beta libraries. TRBV1-TRBV30 forward primers paired with a C-beta reverse primer were used in the first two PCR rounds, which ran approximately 10 cycles each. From the multiplex PCR reads, TCRdb called clonotypes with MiXCR, one entry per CDR3 protein. The table records about 200,000 distinct CDR3 sequences, 65% of them present only once.

The data originate from a study of tumor-infiltrating lymphocytes in primary liver carcinoma. Study-wide points: The 250 largest clones made up significantly more of tumor than blood repertoires (p = 0.039). Tumor region pairs shared more overlap than did tumor-adjacent and tumor-blood pairs. Bulk unsorted material prevented CD4+ and CD8+ repertoire comparison.

This sequence joins TRBV5-4 and TRBJ2-1; TRBD2 matches at 7 bases. Source material: peripheral blood. The TCR sequence derives from a woman between 55 and 75 years old with primary liver carcinoma and hepatitis B virus infection. The CDR3 coding sequence is TGTGCCAGCAGCCGTACGGGAGGCAATGATCAGTTCCTC. It codes for CASSRTGGNDQFL.